A single sample gave rise to the 10 T cell receptor beta chains below, sequenced in a study of draining lymph node invasion in breast cancer. Sorting for CD4+ CD45RA- CD25high cells yielded memory regulatory T cells. TCRdb fed the bulk RNA-seq reads into MiXCR, producing one record per CDR3 protein. In the table there are about 3,000 distinct CDR3 sequences, less than 65% of which are singletons. Sequencing used sorted memory Tregs from a lymph node. The receptor set was obtained from a female donor with luminal breast cancer.

CDR3 sequence reads: CASSQDGGREGYGYTF. CDR3 bases: TGTGCCAGCAGCCAAGATGGGGGCAGAGAGGGGTATGGCTACACCTTC. The rearrangement links TRBV14 to TRBJ1-2; a possible D gene is TRBD1 (6 bases). Germline V CDR1 and CDR2: SGHDN, FVKESK. V shed 0 bases and J shed 5 bases, with 16 bases lying between them. The CDR3 sequence is 16 residues long. Filled out from reference TRBV14 and TRBJ1-2, the complete variable domain reads EAGVTQFPSHSVIEKGQTVTLRCDPISGHDNLYWYRRVMGKEIKFLLHFVKESKQDESGMPNNRFLAERTGGTYSTLKVQPAELEDSGVYFCASSQDGGREGYGYTFGSGTRLTVV.

The rearrangement joins TRBV7-9 to TRBJ1-5; TRBD1 is a possible D gene (5 bases). The V gene lost 5 bases and the J gene lost 7 bases, with 15 bases spanning the gap. This CDR3 has 14 residues. Germline V CDR1 and CDR2: SEHNR, FQNEAQ (reference sequence). CDR3 region: CASSHGGGRQPQHF. DNA for the CDR3: TGTGCCAGCAGCCATGGGGGGGGACGACAGCCCCAGCATTTT. Full variable domain (remainder filled in from reference TRBV7-9 and TRBJ1-5): DTGVSQNPRHKITKRGQNVTFRCDPISEHNRLYWYRQTLGQGPEFLTYFQNEAQLEKSRLLSDRFSAERPKGSFSTLEIQRTEQGDSAMYLCASSHGGGRQPQHFGDGTRLSIL.

The chain combines TRBV7-2 with TRBJ1-6, with 8 bases identical to TRBD1. Germline CDR1 reads SGHTA; CDR2 reads FQGNSA. V trimming: 4 bases; J trimming: 9 bases; junction bases outside the gene matches: 8. The CDR3 contains 15 residues. CDR3 bases: TGTGCCAGCAGCTCCGCCGGGACAGGAAGTTCACCCCTCCACTTT. Residues: CASSSAGTGSSPLHF.

The gene calls are TRBV20-1 and TRBJ2-1; 8 bases are a match to TRBD2. The CDR3 totals 16 residues. Per the germline V gene, CDR1 is DFQATT and CDR2 is SNEGSKA (reference sequence). V lost 6 bases to trimming and J lost 8 bases; unmatched junction nucleotides: 18. In DNA, the CDR3 is TGCAGTGCCAGCTTTAGCGGGACCCAAACTGGCGATGAGCAGTTCTTC. Translated: CSASFSGTQTGDEQFF.

There are a few counts of this clonotype. V and J are TRBV10-3 and TRBJ2-7; 8 nucleotides agree with TRBD2. V was clipped by 11 bases and J by 6 bases; unmatched bases: 9. Germline CDR1 reads ENHRY; CDR2 reads SYGVKD. CDR3 size: 12 residues. The CDR3, as DNA: TGTGCCGCCTCGGGAGGGGTAGGCGAGCAGTACTTC. This codes for CAASGGVGEQYF.

The genes are TRBV7-2 and TRBJ1-2, with D possibly being TRBD1 (5 bases). This CDR3 contains 13 residues. Trimming left V 5 bases short and J 4 bases short, with 11 bases between. Germline CDR1 and CDR2: SGHTA and FQGNSA. CDR3 in DNA: TGTGCCAGCAGCGGGGACCGTCGCTATGGCTACACCTTC. Translating it yields CASSGDRRYGYTF.

A few counts support this clonotype. The genes are TRBV5-5 and TRBJ1-2; D perhaps matches TRBD1 (5 bases). The length of the CDR3 is 14 residues. Germline V gene lookup returns CDR1 SGHKS and CDR2 YYEKEE (reference sequence). V dropped 0 bases and J dropped 3 bases, with 9 bases sitting between them. CDR3 sequence reads: CASSLEMGDYGYTF. The CDR3 DNA sequence: TGTGCCAGCAGCTTGGAAATGGGGGACTATGGCTACACCTTC.

This chain uses TRBV7-9 with TRBJ2-7; no reliable D call. Trimming stripped 5 bases from V and 5 bases from J, with 13 bases between. CDR1 SEHNR and CDR2 FQNEAQ come from the germline V gene (reference sequence). The CDR3 totals 13 residues. The CDR3 bases are TGTGCCAGCAGCCTCCCGACACGACACGAGCAGTACTTC. Translated, it gives CASSLPTRHEQYF.

V is TRBV27 and J is TRBJ1-2, with D possibly being TRBD1 (6 bases). Germline CDR1 and CDR2: MNHEY and SMNVEV (reference sequence). The CDR3 has 13 residues. The germline V and J ends were trimmed by 5 bases and 7 bases, with 14 bases remaining between them. CDR3 nucleotides: TGTGCCAGCAGTGGGGGCAGGGCGGGTGGCTACACCTTC. It encodes CASSGGRAGGYTF.

V and J are TRBV19 and TRBJ1-4; the D is unclear. Trimming cost V 5 bases and J 2 bases, with 12 bases left between them. Germline V lookup: CDR1 LNHDA, CDR2 SQIVND (reference sequence). This CDR3 is built from 15 residues. CDR3 protein: CASSPTVVTNEKLFF. The CDR3 DNA reads TGTGCCAGTAGTCCCACGGTCGTTACTAATGAAAAACTGTTTTTT.